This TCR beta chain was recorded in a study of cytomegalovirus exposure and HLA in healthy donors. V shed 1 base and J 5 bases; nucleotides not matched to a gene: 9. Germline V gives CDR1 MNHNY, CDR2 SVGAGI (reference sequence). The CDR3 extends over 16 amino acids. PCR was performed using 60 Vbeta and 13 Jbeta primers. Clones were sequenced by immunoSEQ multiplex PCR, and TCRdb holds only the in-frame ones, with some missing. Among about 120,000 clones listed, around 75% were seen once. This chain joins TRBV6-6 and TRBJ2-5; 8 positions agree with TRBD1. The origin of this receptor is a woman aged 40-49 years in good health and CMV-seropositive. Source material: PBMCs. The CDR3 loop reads CASSYFGQGGGETQYF. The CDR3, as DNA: TGTGCCAGCAGTTACTTCGGACAGGGCGGTGGTGAGACCCAGTACTTC.